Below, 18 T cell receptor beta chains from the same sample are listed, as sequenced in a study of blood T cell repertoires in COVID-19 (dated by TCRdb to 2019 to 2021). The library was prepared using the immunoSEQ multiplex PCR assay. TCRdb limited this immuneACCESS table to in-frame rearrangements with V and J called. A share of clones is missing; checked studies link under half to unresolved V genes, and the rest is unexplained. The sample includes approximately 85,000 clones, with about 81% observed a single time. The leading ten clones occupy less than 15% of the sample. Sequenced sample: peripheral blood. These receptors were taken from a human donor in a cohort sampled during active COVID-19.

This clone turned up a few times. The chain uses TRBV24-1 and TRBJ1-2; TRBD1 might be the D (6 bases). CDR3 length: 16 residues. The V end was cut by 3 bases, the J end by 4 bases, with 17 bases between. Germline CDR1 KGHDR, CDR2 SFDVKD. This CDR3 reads CATSDPRTAETYGYTF. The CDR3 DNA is TGTGCCACCAGTGATCCAAGGACAGCGGAAACCTATGGCTACACCTTC.

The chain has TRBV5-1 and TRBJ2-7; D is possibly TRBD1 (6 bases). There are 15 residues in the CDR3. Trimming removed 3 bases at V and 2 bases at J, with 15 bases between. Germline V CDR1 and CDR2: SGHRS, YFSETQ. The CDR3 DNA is TGCGCCAGCAGCTACCAGACAGGAAACACCTACGAGCAGTACTTC. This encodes CASSYQTGNTYEQYF. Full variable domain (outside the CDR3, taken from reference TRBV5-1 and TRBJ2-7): KAGVTQTPRYLIKTRGQQVTLSCSPISGHRSVSWYQQTPGQGLQFLFEYFSETQRNKGNFPGRFSGRQFSNSRSEMNVSTLELGDSALYLCASSYQTGNTYEQYFGPGTRLTVT.

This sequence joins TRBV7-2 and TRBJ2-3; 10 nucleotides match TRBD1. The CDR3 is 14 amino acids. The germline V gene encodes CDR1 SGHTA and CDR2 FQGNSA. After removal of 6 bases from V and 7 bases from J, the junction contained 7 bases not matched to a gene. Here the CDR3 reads CASRRGQGSNTQYF. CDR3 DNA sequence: TGTGCCAGCAGAAGGGGACAGGGGTCGAATACGCAGTATTTT.

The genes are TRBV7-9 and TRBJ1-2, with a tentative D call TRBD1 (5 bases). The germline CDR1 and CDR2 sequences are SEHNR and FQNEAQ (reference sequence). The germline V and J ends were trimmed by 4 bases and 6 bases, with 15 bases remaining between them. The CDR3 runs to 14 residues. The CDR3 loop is CASSSDSSSHGYTF. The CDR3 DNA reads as TGTGCCAGCAGCTCCGACAGTAGCTCTCATGGCTACACCTTC.

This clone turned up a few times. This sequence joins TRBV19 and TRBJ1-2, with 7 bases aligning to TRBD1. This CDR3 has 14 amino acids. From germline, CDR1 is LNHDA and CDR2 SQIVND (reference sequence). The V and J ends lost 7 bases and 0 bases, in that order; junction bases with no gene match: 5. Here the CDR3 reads CASKPTGTNYGYTF. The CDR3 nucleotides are TGTGCCAGTAAACCGACAGGGACTAACTATGGCTACACCTTC.

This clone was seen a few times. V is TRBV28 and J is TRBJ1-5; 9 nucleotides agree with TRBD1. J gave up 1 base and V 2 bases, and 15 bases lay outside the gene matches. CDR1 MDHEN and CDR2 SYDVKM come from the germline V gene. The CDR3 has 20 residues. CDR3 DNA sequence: TGTGCCAGCAGTTTAAAGGTCGGAGGGACAGGGTGGCGGAGCAATCAGCCCCAGCATTTT. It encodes CASSLKVGGTGWRSNQPQHF.

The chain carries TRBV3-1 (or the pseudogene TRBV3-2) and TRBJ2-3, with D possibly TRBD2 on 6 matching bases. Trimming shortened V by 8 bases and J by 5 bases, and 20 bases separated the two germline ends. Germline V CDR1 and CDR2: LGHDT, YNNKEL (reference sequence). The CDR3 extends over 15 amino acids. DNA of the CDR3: TGTGCCAGCCTCAGCCGTACGGCGGGGAAAGATACGCAGTATTTT. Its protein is CASLSRTAGKDTQYF.

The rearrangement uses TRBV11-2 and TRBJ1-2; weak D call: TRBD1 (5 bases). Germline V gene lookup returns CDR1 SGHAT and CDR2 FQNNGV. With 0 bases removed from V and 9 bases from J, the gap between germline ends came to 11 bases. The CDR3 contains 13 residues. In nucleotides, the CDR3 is TGTGCCAGCAGCTTAGAGGCGACAGCTAGCTACACCTTC. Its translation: CASSLEATASYTF.

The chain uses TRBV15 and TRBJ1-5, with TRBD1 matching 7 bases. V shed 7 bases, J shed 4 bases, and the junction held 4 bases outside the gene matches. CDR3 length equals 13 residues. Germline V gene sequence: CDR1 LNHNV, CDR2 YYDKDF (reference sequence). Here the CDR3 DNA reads TGTGCCACCACCAGGGGGGGAAATCAGCCCCAGCATTTT. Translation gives CATTRGGNQPQHF. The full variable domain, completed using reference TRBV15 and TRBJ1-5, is DAMVIQNPRYQVTQFGKPVTLSCSQTLNHNVMYWYQQKSSQAPKLLFHYYDKDFNNEADTPDNFQSRRPNTSFCFLDIRSPGLGDTAMYLCATTRGGNQPQHFGDGTRLSIL.

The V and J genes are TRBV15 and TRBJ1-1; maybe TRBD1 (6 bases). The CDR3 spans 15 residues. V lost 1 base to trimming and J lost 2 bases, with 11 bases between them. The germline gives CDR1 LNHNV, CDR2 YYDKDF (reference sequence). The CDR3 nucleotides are TGTGCCACCAGCAGAGCCCCTGGGACAAACACTGAAGCTTTCTTT. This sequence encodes CATSRAPGTNTEAFF.

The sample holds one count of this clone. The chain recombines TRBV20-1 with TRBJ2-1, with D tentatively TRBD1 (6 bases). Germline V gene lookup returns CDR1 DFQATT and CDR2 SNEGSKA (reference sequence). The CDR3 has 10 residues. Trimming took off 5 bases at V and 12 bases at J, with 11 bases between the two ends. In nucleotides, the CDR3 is TGCAGTGCTCAGGGGAACGTGCAGTTCTTC. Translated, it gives CSAQGNVQFF.

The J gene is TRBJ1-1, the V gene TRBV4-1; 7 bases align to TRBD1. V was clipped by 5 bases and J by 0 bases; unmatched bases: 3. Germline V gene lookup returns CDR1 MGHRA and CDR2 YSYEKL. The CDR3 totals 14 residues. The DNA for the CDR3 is TGCGCCAGCAGCATACAGGGGCTGAACACTGAAGCTTTCTTT. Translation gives CASSIQGLNTEAFF.

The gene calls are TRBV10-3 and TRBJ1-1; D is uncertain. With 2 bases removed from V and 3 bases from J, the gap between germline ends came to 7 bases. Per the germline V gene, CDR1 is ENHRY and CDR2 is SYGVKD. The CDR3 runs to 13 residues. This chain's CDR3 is CAISEVEDTEAFF. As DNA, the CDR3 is TGTGCCATCAGTGAGGTAGAGGACACTGAAGCTTTCTTT.

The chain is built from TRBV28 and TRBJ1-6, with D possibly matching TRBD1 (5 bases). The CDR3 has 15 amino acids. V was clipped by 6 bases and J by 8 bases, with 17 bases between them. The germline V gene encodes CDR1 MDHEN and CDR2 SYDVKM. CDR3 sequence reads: CASSPPRGEYSPLHF. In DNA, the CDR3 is TGTGCCAGCAGCCCACCTCGGGGGGAATATTCACCCCTCCACTTT.

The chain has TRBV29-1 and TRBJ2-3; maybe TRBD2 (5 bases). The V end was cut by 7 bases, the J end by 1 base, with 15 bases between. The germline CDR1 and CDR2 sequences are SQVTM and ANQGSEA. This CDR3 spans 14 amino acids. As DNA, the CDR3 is TGCAGCGCTCCCGGACCCGGGGGCACAGATACGCAGTATTTT. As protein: CSAPGPGGTDTQYF.

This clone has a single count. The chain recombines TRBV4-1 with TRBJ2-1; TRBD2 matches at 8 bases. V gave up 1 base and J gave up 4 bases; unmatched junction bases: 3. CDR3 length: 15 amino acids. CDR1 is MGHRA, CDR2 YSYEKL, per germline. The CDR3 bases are TGCGCCAGCAGCCAAGTACGCGGGGGGTACAATGAGCAGTTCTTC. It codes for CASSQVRGGYNEQFF.

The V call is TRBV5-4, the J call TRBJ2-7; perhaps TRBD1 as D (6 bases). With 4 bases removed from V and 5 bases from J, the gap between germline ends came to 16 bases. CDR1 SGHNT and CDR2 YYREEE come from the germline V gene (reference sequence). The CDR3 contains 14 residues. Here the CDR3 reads CASSKWGRGDEQYF. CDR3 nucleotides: TGTGCCAGCAGCAAATGGGGCAGGGGCGACGAGCAGTACTTC.

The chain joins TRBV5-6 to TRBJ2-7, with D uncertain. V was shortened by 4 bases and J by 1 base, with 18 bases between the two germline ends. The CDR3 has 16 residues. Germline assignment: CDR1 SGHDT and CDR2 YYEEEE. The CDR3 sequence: CASSAWAGLSSYEQYF. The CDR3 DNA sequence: TGTGCCAGCAGCGCGTGGGCAGGTCTTAGTTCCTACGAGCAGTACTTC.